These 17 T cell receptor beta chains were all obtained from the same sample, sequenced in a study of blood T cell repertoires in COVID-19. The repertoire was sequenced with immunoSEQ multiplex PCR; TCRdb's copy has only in-frame clones and lacks some. The sample records roughly 250,000 clones, about 80% being singletons. The sequencing sample was made of PBMCs or T cells enriched from blood (not recorded which). Receptors were obtained from a woman in her thirties or forties who had been exposed to COVID-19.

The chain carries TRBV7-2 and TRBJ1-2; TRBD1 is a possible D gene (5 bases). Germline-derived CDR1 and CDR2 are SGHTA and FQGNSA. The CDR3 is made up of 17 amino acids. Trimming removed 6 bases at V and 4 bases at J, with 24 bases between. The CDR3 reads CASSTTSRTNRPYGYTF. CDR3 sequence (DNA): TGTGCCAGCAGTACGACCTCCAGGACAAACCGTCCCTATGGCTACACCTTC.

The DNA of the CDR3 is TGTGCCAGCAGCCAAGGGTCCGGGGGAGGCCAGCCCCAGCATTTT. Translated, it gives CASSQGSGGGQPQHF. The chain couples TRBV3-1 (or the pseudogene TRBV3-2) to TRBJ1-5; tentatively, D is TRBD1 (5 bases). Trimming stripped 1 base from V and 7 bases from J, with 14 bases between. Per germline, CDR1 LGHDT and CDR2 YNNKEL (reference sequence). The CDR3 has 15 residues.

This chain connects TRBV6-4 to TRBJ1-6, with D possibly TRBD1 on 6 matching bases. Germline-derived CDR1 and CDR2 are MRHNA and SNTAGT. The CDR3 is 14 residues long. Trimming removed 2 bases at V and 5 bases at J, with 7 bases between. The CDR3 DNA reads as TGTGCCAGCAGTGACCACAGGGATAATTCACCCCTCCACTTT. Protein product: CASSDHRDNSPLHF.

J is TRBJ1-2 and V is TRBV19, with TRBD1 identical over 9 bases. The trim removed 6 bases at V and 4 bases at J, leaving 15 bases unmatched. The germline CDR1 and CDR2 sequences are LNHDA and SQIVND (reference sequence). The CDR3 contains 17 residues. The CDR3 DNA reads as TGTGCCAGTAGGATTCCCCGCCGGACAGGGGATCCCTATGGCTACACCTTC. Its protein product is CASRIPRRTGDPYGYTF.

This clone was observed once. V and J are TRBV20-1 and TRBJ1-2; D not certain. In germline, CDR1 is DFQATT, CDR2 SNEGSKA (reference sequence). This CDR3 comprises 11 residues. With 4 bases removed from V and 4 bases from J, the gap between germline ends came to 7 bases. CDR3 nucleotide sequence: TGCAGTGCTACCCCCGGCTATGGCTACACCTTC. Protein: CSATPGYGYTF.

The chain uses TRBV6-2 or TRBV6-3 and TRBJ1-2; 8 bases match TRBD1. V shed 5 bases, J shed 7 bases, and the junction held 9 bases outside the gene matches. This CDR3 contains 14 residues. Germline lookup yields CDR1 MNHEY and CDR2 SVGEGT. CDR3 amino acids: CASSKGPGGGGYTF. The CDR3, as DNA: TGTGCCAGCAGTAAAGGCCCAGGGGGCGGTGGCTACACCTTC.

This chain connects TRBV28 to TRBJ1-2; 7 nucleotides agree with TRBD1. The trim removed 6 bases at V and 8 bases at J, leaving 6 bases unmatched. The CDR3 runs 12 residues. Germline V gives CDR1 MDHEN, CDR2 SYDVKM. The CDR3 reads CASSPGTVGYTF. In DNA form, the CDR3 reads TGTGCCAGCAGCCCCGGGACAGTAGGCTACACCTTC.

This chain uses TRBV20-1 with TRBJ1-2, with 8 positions matching TRBD1. Germline CDR1 reads DFQATT; CDR2 reads SNEGSKA (reference sequence). The J segment lost 5 bases and the V segment lost 3 bases, leaving 11 bases of the junction unmatched. CDR3 length: 15 residues. The CDR3 DNA follows: TGCAGTGCTAGTCGCCAGGGGGCTTTGAATTATGGCTACACCTTC. Amino acids: CSASRQGALNYGYTF.

V and J are TRBV24-1 and TRBJ2-1; TRBD1 agrees at 7 bases. V gave up 4 bases and J gave up 12 bases; unmatched junction bases: 8. CDR1 is KGHDR, CDR2 SFDVKD, per germline. This CDR3 spans 13 amino acids. The CDR3 region is CATSDPNRGRQFF. DNA of the CDR3: TGTGCCACCAGTGACCCTAACAGGGGAAGGCAGTTCTTC.

The chain links TRBV19 to TRBJ1-5; 7 bases agree with TRBD1. Germline lookup yields CDR1 LNHDA and CDR2 SQIVND (reference sequence). The CDR3 contains 15 residues. Trimming took 3 bases from V and 5 from J; bases not matched to a gene: 7. Written as DNA, the CDR3 is TGTGCCAGTAGTATGGGAGGACAGGCGTATCAGCCCCAGCATTTT. Its translation is CASSMGGQAYQPQHF.

The J gene is TRBJ1-4, the V gene TRBV19; the match to TRBD1 covers 7 bases. V lost 5 bases and J lost 7; bases outside the gene matches: 10. The CDR3 is made up of 15 amino acids. Germline CDR1 reads LNHDA; CDR2 reads SQIVND (reference sequence). The CDR3 protein is CASSDAGTASEKLFF. The CDR3 DNA sequence: TGTGCCAGTAGTGATGCAGGGACAGCATCTGAAAAACTGTTTTTT. Full variable domain (rest looked up from reference TRBV19 and TRBJ1-4): DGGITQSPKYLFRKEGQNVTLSCEQNLNHDAMYWYRQDPGQGLRLIYYSQIVNDFQKGDIAEGYSVSREKKESFPLTVTSAQKNPTAFYLCASSDAGTASEKLFFGSGTQLSVL.

This clone showed up just a few times. This same CDR3 is encoded by further DNA sequences in the sample. The V call is TRBV7-2, the J call TRBJ1-5; possible D gene TRBD1, 5 bases. From germline, CDR1 is SGHTA and CDR2 FQGNSA. The CDR3 contains 16 residues. Trimming shortened V by 1 base and J by 4 bases, and 14 bases separated the two germline ends. CDR3 DNA: TGTGCCAGCAGCTTAGGGGGAGGGGCGGGGAATCAGCCCCAGCATTTT. This translates into CASSLGGGAGNQPQHF.

The chain uses TRBV9 and TRBJ1-2, with TRBD1 as a possible D gene (5 bases). Germline values: CDR1 SGDLS, CDR2 YYNGEE. The CDR3 has 13 residues. Trimming took 0 bases from V and 7 from J, leaving 10 bases between them. The CDR3 spells CASSVGQGRGYTF. The DNA for the CDR3 is TGTGCCAGCAGCGTAGGTCAGGGTCGTGGCTACACCTTC.

The chain is built from TRBV7-9 and TRBJ1-1; 8 bases are a match to TRBD1. Trimming removed 4 bases from V and 2 bases from J; junction bases left unmatched: 9. The CDR3 contains 16 residues. Germline V lookup: CDR1 SEHNR, CDR2 FQNEAQ (reference sequence). CDR3 sequence (DNA): TGTGCCAGCAGCTCCAGGGGGCGCGCGGACAACACTGAAGCTTTCTTT. Encoded protein: CASSSRGRADNTEAFF.

The chain carries TRBV2 and TRBJ1-5; TRBD1 matches at 12 bases. CDR1 is SNHLY, CDR2 FYNNEI, per germline. V trimming: 3 bases; J trimming: 6 bases; junction bases outside the gene matches: 9. The CDR3 extends over 17 amino acids. CDR3 region: CASSDGFGTGGGQPQHF. DNA for the CDR3: TGTGCCAGCAGTGATGGTTTTGGGACAGGGGGCGGTCAGCCCCAGCATTTT.

This rearrangement joins TRBV5-6 to TRBJ1-5; D unclear. CDR1 is SGHDT, CDR2 YYEEEE, per germline. This CDR3 has 11 amino acids. Trimming stripped 4 bases from V and 11 bases from J, with 10 bases between. CDR3 DNA sequence: TGTGCCAGCAGCCCCCGCCTAGCCCAGCATTTT. This encodes CASSPRLAQHF.

The J gene is TRBJ2-3, the V gene TRBV10-3, with D possibly being TRBD2 (6 bases). Germline CDR1 ENHRY, CDR2 SYGVKD. Trimming left V 0 bases short and J 1 base short, with 11 bases between. CDR3 length: 16 residues. The CDR3 sequence is CAISESLGGRTDTQYF. The CDR3 DNA reads as TGTGCCATCAGTGAGTCCCTCGGGGGACGCACAGATACGCAGTATTTT.